The clone carrying this TCR beta chain is medium-sized (0.01 to 0.1%) within its sample. Antigen: not known. These data come from a study of neoadjuvant anti-PD-1 for oral cavity cancer. Whole-study context: Patients mostly received three to four biweekly nivolumab doses at 3 mg/kg before surgery. Overall study results and limits: Higher pretreatment Treg/Th17 ratios tracked higher pretreatment blood clonality.

Clones were sequenced by immunoSEQ multiplex PCR, and TCRdb holds only the in-frame ones, with some missing. The sample has over 10,000 clones, less than 70% seen once. Germline CDR1 MNHEY, CDR2 SVGAGI. V was clipped by 2 bases and J by 0 bases, with 12 bases between them. The CDR3 is 16 residues long. This receptor was taken from a person aged 40-85 years with oral cavity squamous cell carcinoma. The donor label of this sample is uncertain. The sequencing here drew on tumor tissue, taken before nivolumab (anti-PD-1) treatment. V gene TRBV6-5 combines with J gene TRBJ2-3; D not resolved. CDR3 in amino acids: CASSYLRPISTDTQYF. The CDR3 DNA reads TGTGCCAGCAGTTACCTTCGCCCTATAAGCACAGATACGCAGTATTTT.